This T cell receptor beta chain emerged from a study of shared clonotypes between healthy human individuals. For the study at large: Samples came from a couple of female and a few male donors aged 18 to 49.

This clone was seen a single time. Its antigen is not identified. This sample also contains other DNA sequences that code for the same CDR3. Researchers ran the assay at a deep level. Generated by immunoSEQ multiplex PCR, the TCRdb table keeps only in-frame clones and is missing some. Here the sample spans around 430,000 clones, 75% to 85% being singletons. Whole-study results and caveats: Donor clonotype sharing was expected to depend on sequencing depth. Sampling covered nothing but blood. Tissue TCR repertoires likely differ from those found in blood.

Germline CDR1 MDHEN, CDR2 SYDVKM. The CDR3 has 13 amino acids. V was clipped by 7 bases and J by 0 bases, with 7 bases between them. The source of this sequence is a woman aged 35 to 49 in good health. Some clones in this sample may be carry-over from other donors' samples. The V and J genes are TRBV28 and TRBJ2-1; unclear D gene. The specimen sequenced was PBMCs. The CDR3 sequence: CASKASSYNEQFF. For the CDR3, the DNA is TGTGCCAGCAAGGCGAGCTCCTACAATGAGCAGTTCTTC.